Reported below is one T cell receptor beta chain. Its antigen is unknown. It was by 5' RACE with UMI labels that the TRB cDNA libraries were prepared. One entry per CDR3 protein, without DNA, is what TCRdb gives after re-calling the 5' RACE reads. The listing contains over 100,000 distinct CDR3 sequences. This entry comes from a study of CXCR3-negative and CXCR3-positive naive CD8 T cells. The overall study: Libraries each contributed about 1.5 +/- 0.3 million TRB reads, for around 140 million in total. Study-wide findings and caveats: The TRB CDR3s that CXCR3-positive naive cells carried were more hydrophobic than those of CXCR3-negative naive cells. Naive cells that were CXCR3-negative or CXCR3-positive used TRBV-TRBJ genes alike, while memory cells diverged. Diversity ran similarly high across both naive subsets but far lower in memory CD8+ cells.

The CDR3 length is 15 residues. Germline CDR1 and CDR2: LGHNA and YNFKEQ. This TCR was recovered from a human donor in good health. Some clones in this sample may be carry-over from other donors' samples. What was sequenced was naive CXCR3- CD8+ T cells from blood. This sample's subset: CD45RO-CCR7+CD27+CD95- naive CD8+ T cells lacking CXCR3 (TNR3-). The V gene is TRBV4-2, the J gene TRBJ2-7; TCRdb's D call, TRBD2, is unchecked because there is no DNA. The CDR3 sequence: CASSQDLTGVSEQYF.